These 9 T cell receptor beta chains were sequenced from one sample in a study of blood T cells in healthy people across ages. A sample-barcoded 5' primer and a J-beta primer mix were used in a second PCR of roughly 7 to 11 cycles. TCRdb passed the 5' RACE reads through MiXCR, listing each CDR3 protein once. Seen here are 2 million or so distinct CDR3 sequences, 49% observed once, and the top ten hold 2.1%. The sequenced material came from blood. Every receptor here comes from a woman in her 40s in good health.

This clonotype was seen only a few times. The gene calls are TRBV24-1 and TRBJ2-3; possibly TRBD2 for D (5 bases). Germline V gives CDR1 KGHDR, CDR2 SFDVKD. V lost 3 bases and J 6 bases, leaving 18 bases between the germline ends. The CDR3 is made up of 16 amino acids. The CDR3 sequence is CATSDPRGLTRDTQYF. The CDR3 DNA reads as TGTGCCACCAGTGATCCGAGAGGGCTCACCAGGGATACGCAGTATTTT.

The chain joins TRBV6-2 or TRBV6-3 to TRBJ2-3, with TRBD2 identical over 8 bases. V was clipped by 6 bases and J by 2 bases; unmatched bases: 7. This CDR3 region has 15 residues. Per the germline V gene, CDR1 is MNHEY and CDR2 is SVGEGT. This CDR3 is CASSRGSGITDTQYF. The DNA for the CDR3 is TGTGCCAGCAGCCGTGGTAGCGGGATCACAGATACGCAGTATTTT.

This rearrangement joins TRBV27 to TRBJ2-7; 11 nucleotides agree with TRBD1. V lost 0 bases, J lost 0 bases, and 1 base stayed unmatched. This CDR3 contains 16 residues. CDR1 is MNHEY, CDR2 SMNVEV, per germline (reference sequence). The DNA for the CDR3 is TGTGCCAGCAGTTTATCGGGACAGGGGGGCTCCTACGAGCAGTACTTC. Encoded protein: CASSLSGQGGSYEQYF.

The DNA of the CDR3 is TGTGCCACCTCGGACAGGGCGTTGGATGGCTACACCTTC. It encodes CATSDRALDGYTF. This chain links TRBV7-9 with TRBJ1-2; 8 bases agree with TRBD1. This CDR3 has 13 residues. The J segment lost 6 bases and the V segment lost 10 bases, leaving 10 bases of the junction unmatched. Germline loops: CDR1 SEHNR, CDR2 FQNEAQ (reference sequence).

J is TRBJ1-5 and V is TRBV20-1; D gene uncertain. The CDR3 has 14 amino acids. Germline V gene sequence: CDR1 DFQATT, CDR2 SNEGSKA (reference sequence). V shed 3 bases and J shed 0 bases, with 9 bases lying between them. CDR3 nucleotide sequence: TGCAGTGCTAGGAACAAGAATAGCAATCAGCCCCAGCATTTT. This translates into CSARNKNSNQPQHF.

This clonotype was seen more than once but under ten times. The V gene is TRBV12-3 or TRBV12-4, the J gene TRBJ1-4; D unresolved. The ends were cut back, 3 bases at V and 3 bases at J, with 14 bases in the middle. This CDR3 spans 16 amino acids. As DNA, the CDR3 is TGTGCCAGCAGTTTTAGGCAGGCGGTGCCTAATGAAAAACTGTTTTTT. Translated: CASSFRQAVPNEKLFF.

V usage is TRBV12-3 or TRBV12-4 and J usage is TRBJ2-5, with a tentative D call TRBD2 (7 bases). Trimming cost V 5 bases and J 4 bases, with 20 bases left between them. This CDR3 has 16 residues. DNA for the CDR3: TGTGCCAGCAGTGAACGAGGGGGGGGCCCACGAGAGACCCAGTACTTC. Its protein is CASSERGGGPRETQYF.

Here the CDR3 DNA reads TGCAGCGTTCAGCGGGGGACAAACAATGAGCAGTTCTTC. This codes for CSVQRGTNNEQFF. The V and J genes are TRBV29-1 and TRBJ2-1; 8 bases fit TRBD2. The length of the CDR3 is 13 residues. Losses at the gene ends were 5 bases for V and 5 bases for J; bases not matched to a gene: 5. Germline loops: CDR1 SQVTM, CDR2 ANQGSEA.

Only a few counts were recorded for this clonotype. The CDR3 loop is CSARGTSGGAYNEQFF. The CDR3 nucleotides read TGCAGTGCTAGAGGGACTAGCGGGGGGGCCTACAATGAGCAGTTCTTC. V and J are TRBV20-1 and TRBJ2-1; TRBD2 matches at 15 bases. V trimming: 1 base; J trimming: 2 bases; junction bases outside the gene matches: 0. CDR1 DFQATT and CDR2 SNEGSKA come from the germline V gene (reference sequence). The CDR3 runs 16 residues.